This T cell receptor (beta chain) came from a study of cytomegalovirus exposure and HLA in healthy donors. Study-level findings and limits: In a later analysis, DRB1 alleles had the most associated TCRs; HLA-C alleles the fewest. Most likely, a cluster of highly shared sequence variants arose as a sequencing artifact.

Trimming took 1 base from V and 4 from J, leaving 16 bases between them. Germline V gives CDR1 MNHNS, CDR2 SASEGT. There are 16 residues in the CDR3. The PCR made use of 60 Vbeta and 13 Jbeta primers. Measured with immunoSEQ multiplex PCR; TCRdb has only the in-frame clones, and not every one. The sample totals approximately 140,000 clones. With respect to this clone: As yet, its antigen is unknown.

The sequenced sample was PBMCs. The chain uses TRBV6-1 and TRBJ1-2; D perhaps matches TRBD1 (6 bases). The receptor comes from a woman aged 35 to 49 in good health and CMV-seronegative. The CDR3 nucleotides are TGTGCCAGCAGTGAAGGGGCAGGGGCCTTGCCCTATGGCTACACCTTC. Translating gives CASSEGAGALPYGYTF.